This TCR beta chain was captured by sequencing in a study of T-cell memory formation after mild COVID-19. About the research overall: In these data, TCR clusters were largely donor specific.

Study-level findings and limits: The authors left the SARS-CoV-2 specificity of second-wave clones peaking on day 37 unconfirmed. Clones contracting day 15 to 85 were balanced CD4/CD8; later expanders leaned CD4+.

CDR3 length: 14 amino acids. Germline loops: CDR1 SGHDT, CDR2 YYEEEE. Between the trimmed V and J ends, which lost 1 base and 7 bases, there was a span of 12 bases. A note on this clonotype: Its antigen is as yet unknown.

5'RACE primed at constant segments yielded TCR alpha and TCR beta cDNA libraries bearing sample barcodes and UMIs. TCRdb passed the 5' RACE reads through MiXCR, listing each CDR3 protein once. The top ten clones hold roughly an eighth of a sample with about 540,000 distinct CDR3 sequences, about a fifth of them seen once. This receptor was obtained from an adult woman who had mild COVID-19 (a few samples of this study predate the infection). Cell type and time point are not known. Input material: PBMCs or a T cell subset sorted from them (not recorded which). The chain employs TRBV5-6 and TRBJ2-4; unclear D gene. The CDR3 DNA sequence: TGTGCCAGCAGCTTGCGCGACGAGAGGAACATTCAGTACTTC. This codes for CASSLRDERNIQYF.